The rows below give T cell receptor beta chains drawn from one sample of a study of immune evolution from preneoplasia to lung adenocarcinoma. TCRdb's table, derived via immunoSEQ multiplex PCR, lists solely in-frame clones and lacks some. Of about 2,000 clones in the sample, 70% to 85% were seen once. Input material: FFPE tissue from an adenomatous hyperplasia lung lesion. The receptor source for this set is an older donor with lung adenocarcinoma. The CDR3 runs from the conserved cysteine through the conserved F or W. The D gene is left open where the match is weak. Some rows mark clone size as missing; the rest say once, few, many or name a class of expanded clone.

CASSQALGGNTEAFF,TGCGCCAGCAGCCAAGCCCTTGGGGGGAACACTGAAGCTTTCTTT,.,TRBV4-3,TRBJ1-1,.
CASSEWRGGSYEQYF,TGTGCCAGCAGTGAATGGAGGGGGGGCTCCTACGAGCAGTACTTC,.,TRBV25-1,TRBJ2-7,.
CATSPQGRETQYF,TGTGCCACCAGCCCCCAGGGTAGAGAGACCCAGTACTTC,.,TRBV15,TRBJ2-5,.
CASGESSYNEQFF,TGTGCCAGCGGAGAGAGCTCCTACAATGAGCAGTTCTTC,.,TRBV2,TRBJ2-1,.
CASSPGSIPGYGYTF,TGTGCCAGCAGCCCGGGGTCTATCCCCGGGTATGGCTACACCTTC,.,TRBV27,TRBJ1-2,.
CASSLAGTGEGYTF,TGTGCCAGCAGCTTAGCCGGGACAGGGGAAGGCTACACCTTC,.,TRBV7-9,TRBJ1-2,TRBD1
CASSPPRGSGANVLTF,TGTGCCAGTTCACCGCCTCGGGGCTCTGGGGCCAACGTCCTGACTTTC,.,TRBV19,TRBJ2-6,.
CASSLSASGGLIEQYF,TGTGCCAGCAGCCTTAGCGCTAGCGGGGGCCTGATCGAGCAGTACTTC,few,TRBV7-2,TRBJ2-7,TRBD2
CASSQEQGGNTIYF,TGTGCCAGCAGCCAAGAACAGGGCGGAAACACCATATATTTT,.,TRBV14,TRBJ1-3,.
CASSAGTGARNEKLFF,TGTGCCAGTAGTGCCGGGACAGGGGCTAGAAATGAAAAACTGTTTTTT,.,TRBV19,TRBJ1-4,TRBD1
CASIRTTELNTEAFF,TGTGCCAGCATTAGAACGACAGAGCTGAACACTGAAGCTTTCTTC,once,TRBV2,TRBJ1-1,.
CASSDASSGSYNEQFF,TGTGCCAGCAGCGATGCGTCTAGCGGGAGCTACAATGAGCAGTTCTTC,.,TRBV28,TRBJ2-1,TRBD2
CSVKDWGNEQFF,TGCAGCGTCAAGGATTGGGGCAATGAGCAGTTCTTC,.,TRBV29-1,TRBJ2-1,.
CASSQGSWQNTEAFF,TGCGCCAGCAGCCAAGGTTCTTGGCAGAACACTGAAGCTTTCTTT,once,TRBV4-3,TRBJ1-1,.
CASINPPGESSPEAFF,TGTGCCAGCATAAACCCCCCAGGGGAATCATCCCCTGAAGCTTTCTTT,.,TRBV28,TRBJ1-1,.
CASSLWFVRNQLQGDYGYTF,TGTGCCAGCAGTTTGTGGTTTGTTAGAAACCAGCTACAGGGGGACTATGGCTACACCTTC,.,TRBV28,TRBJ1-2,TRBD1
CSVEDQNPEAFF,TGCAGCGTTGAAGATCAGAACCCTGAAGCTTTCTTT,.,TRBV29-1,TRBJ1-1,.
CASSLDLSGANVLTF,TGTGCCAGCAGCCTGGACCTCTCTGGGGCCAACGTCCTGACTTTC,.,TRBV6-1,TRBJ2-6,.
CASKDGQGEGETQYF,TGTGCCAGCAAAGACGGACAGGGGGAGGGGGAGACCCAGTACTTC,.,TRBV2,TRBJ2-5,TRBD1
CASAPGLAGPDTQYF,TGTGCCAGCGCACCGGGACTAGCGGGCCCAGATACGCAGTATTTT,.,TRBV6-6,TRBJ2-3,TRBD2
CASSLNMDTQYF,TGTGCCAGCAGCTTAAATATGGATACGCAGTATTTT,.,TRBV11-2,TRBJ2-3,.
CASTRDGQGETQYF,TGTGCCAGCACCAGAGATGGCCAGGGGGAGACCCAGTACTTC,.,TRBV2,TRBJ2-5,.
CASSPGGRGTGELFF,TGCGCCAGCAGCCCCGGAGGGCGCGGCACCGGGGAGCTGTTTTTT,.,TRBV5-1,TRBJ2-2,.
CASSSRWAAGELFF,TGTGCCAGCAGTTCCCGGTGGGCCGCCGGGGAGCTGTTTTTT,once,TRBV28,TRBJ2-2,.